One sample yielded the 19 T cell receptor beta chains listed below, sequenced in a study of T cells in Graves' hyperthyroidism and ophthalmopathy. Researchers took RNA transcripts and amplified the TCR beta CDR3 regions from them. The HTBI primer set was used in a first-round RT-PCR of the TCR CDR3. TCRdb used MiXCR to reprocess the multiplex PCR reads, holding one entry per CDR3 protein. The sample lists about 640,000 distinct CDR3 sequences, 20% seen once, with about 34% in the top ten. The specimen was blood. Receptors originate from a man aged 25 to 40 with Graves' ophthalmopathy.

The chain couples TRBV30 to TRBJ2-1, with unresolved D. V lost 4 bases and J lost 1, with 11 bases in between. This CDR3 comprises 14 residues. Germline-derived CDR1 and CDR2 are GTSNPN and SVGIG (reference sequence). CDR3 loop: CAWTSGRSYNEQFF. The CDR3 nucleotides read TGTGCCTGGACTTCCGGTAGGTCCTACAATGAGCAGTTCTTC.

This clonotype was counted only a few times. The CDR3 DNA follows: TGCAGTGCTATATCGACTAGCAGGCACAATGAGCAGTTCTTC. Translated: CSAISTSRHNEQFF. This chain uses TRBV20-1 with TRBJ2-1; TRBD2 agrees at 7 bases. Per germline, CDR1 DFQATT and CDR2 SNEGSKA (reference sequence). This CDR3 spans 14 amino acids. The V segment lost 4 bases and the J segment 5 bases; nucleotides outside the gene matches: 8.

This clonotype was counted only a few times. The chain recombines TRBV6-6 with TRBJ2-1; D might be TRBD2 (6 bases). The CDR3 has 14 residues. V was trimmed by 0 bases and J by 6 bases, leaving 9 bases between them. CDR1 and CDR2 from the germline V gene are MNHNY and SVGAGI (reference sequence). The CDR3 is CASSYSMGGNEQFF. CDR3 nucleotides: TGTGCCAGCAGTTACTCGATGGGGGGCAATGAGCAGTTCTTC.

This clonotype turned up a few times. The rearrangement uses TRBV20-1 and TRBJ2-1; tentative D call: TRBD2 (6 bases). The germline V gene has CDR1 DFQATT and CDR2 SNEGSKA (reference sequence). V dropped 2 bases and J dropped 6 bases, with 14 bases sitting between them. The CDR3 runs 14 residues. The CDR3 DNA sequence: TGCAGTGCTAGAACGGGAGTACGATTCAATGAGCAGTTCTTC. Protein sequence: CSARTGVRFNEQFF.

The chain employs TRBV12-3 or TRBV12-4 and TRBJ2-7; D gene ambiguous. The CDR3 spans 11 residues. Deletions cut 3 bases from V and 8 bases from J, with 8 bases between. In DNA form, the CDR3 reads TGTGCCAGCAGTTTTGGGGAAAAGCAGTACTTC. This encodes CASSFGEKQYF.

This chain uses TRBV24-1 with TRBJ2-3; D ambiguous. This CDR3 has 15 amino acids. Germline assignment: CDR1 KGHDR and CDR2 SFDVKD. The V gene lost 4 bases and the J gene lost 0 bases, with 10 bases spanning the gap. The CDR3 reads CATSEGASSTDTQYF. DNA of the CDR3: TGTGCCACCAGTGAAGGAGCCTCAAGCACAGATACGCAGTATTTT.

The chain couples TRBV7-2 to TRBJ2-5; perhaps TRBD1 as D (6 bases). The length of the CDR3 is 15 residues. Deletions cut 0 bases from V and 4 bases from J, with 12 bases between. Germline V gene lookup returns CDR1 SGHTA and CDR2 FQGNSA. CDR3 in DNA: TGTGCCAGCAGCTTAGCGGTGGGCAGGGGAGAGACCCAGTACTTC. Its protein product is CASSLAVGRGETQYF.

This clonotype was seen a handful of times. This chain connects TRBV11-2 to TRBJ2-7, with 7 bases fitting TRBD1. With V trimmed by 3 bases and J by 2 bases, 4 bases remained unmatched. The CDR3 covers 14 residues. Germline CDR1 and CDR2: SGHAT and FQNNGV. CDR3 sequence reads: CASSFRQGPYEQYF. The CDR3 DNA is TGTGCCAGCAGCTTCAGACAGGGTCCCTACGAGCAGTACTTC.

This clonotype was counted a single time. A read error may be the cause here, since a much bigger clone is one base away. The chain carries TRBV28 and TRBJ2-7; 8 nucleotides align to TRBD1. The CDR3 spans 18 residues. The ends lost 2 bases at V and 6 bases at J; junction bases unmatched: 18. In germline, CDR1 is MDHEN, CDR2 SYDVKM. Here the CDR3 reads CASSLRYRGFRLSSEQYF. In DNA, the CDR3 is TGTGCCAGCAGTTTAAGGTACAGGGGGTTCCGGCTTTCTAGCGAGCAGTACTTC. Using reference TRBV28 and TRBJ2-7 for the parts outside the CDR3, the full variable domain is DVKVTQSSRYLVKRTGEKVFLECVQDMDHENMFWYRQDPGLGLRLIYFSYDVKMKEKGDIPEGYSVSREKKERFSLILESASTNQTSMYLCASSLRYRGFRLSSEQYFGPGTRLTVT.

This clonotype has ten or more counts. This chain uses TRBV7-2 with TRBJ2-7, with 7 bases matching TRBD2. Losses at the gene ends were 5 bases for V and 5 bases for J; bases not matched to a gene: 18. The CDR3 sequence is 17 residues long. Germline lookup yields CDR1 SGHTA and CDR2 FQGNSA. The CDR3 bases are TGTGCCAGCAGCCACACGGGGGTTGGCGGGAGAGTAAACGAGCAGTACTTC. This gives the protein CASSHTGVGGRVNEQYF.

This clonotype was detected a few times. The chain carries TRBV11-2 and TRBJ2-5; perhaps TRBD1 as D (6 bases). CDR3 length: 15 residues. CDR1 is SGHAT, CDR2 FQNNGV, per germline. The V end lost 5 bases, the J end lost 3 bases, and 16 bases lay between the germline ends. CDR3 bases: TGTGCCAGCAGCCGCCTAACAGGGATCGAAGAGACCCAGTACTTC. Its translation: CASSRLTGIEETQYF.

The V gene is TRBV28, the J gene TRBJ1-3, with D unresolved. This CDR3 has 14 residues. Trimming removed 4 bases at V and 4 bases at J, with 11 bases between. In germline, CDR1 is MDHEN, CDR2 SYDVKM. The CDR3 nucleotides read TGTGCCAGCAGTTACCGCTCTGAGGGAAACACCATATATTTT. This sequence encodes CASSYRSEGNTIYF.

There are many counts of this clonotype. The CDR3 protein is CASRNRDTNTEAFF. In DNA, the CDR3 is TGTGCCAGCAGGAATCGGGACACCAACACTGAAGCTTTCTTT. The rearrangement uses TRBV12-3 or TRBV12-4 and TRBJ1-1; the D gene is possibly TRBD1 (6 bases). Trimming took off 6 bases at V and 2 bases at J, with 13 bases between the two ends. The CDR3 runs to 14 residues.

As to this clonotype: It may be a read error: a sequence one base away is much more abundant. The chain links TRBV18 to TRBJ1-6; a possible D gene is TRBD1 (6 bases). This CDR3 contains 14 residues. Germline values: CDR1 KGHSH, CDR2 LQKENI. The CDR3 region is CASPPTGRNSPLHF. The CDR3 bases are TGTGCCAGCCCACCGACAGGTCGGAACTCACCCCTCCACTTT.

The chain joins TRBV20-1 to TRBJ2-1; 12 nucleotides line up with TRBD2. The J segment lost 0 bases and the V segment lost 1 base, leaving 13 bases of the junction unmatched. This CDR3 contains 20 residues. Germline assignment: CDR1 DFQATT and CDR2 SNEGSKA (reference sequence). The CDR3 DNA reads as TGCAGTGCTAGAGGGCTTACACTAGCGGGAGGCCCAAGCTCCTACAATGAGCAGTTCTTC. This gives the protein CSARGLTLAGGPSSYNEQFF.

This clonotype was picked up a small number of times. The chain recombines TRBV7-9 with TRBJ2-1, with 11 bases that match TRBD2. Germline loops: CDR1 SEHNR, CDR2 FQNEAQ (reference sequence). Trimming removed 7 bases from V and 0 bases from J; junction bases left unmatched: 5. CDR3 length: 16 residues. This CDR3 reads CASTPGLAASYNEQFF. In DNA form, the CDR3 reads TGTGCCAGCACGCCGGGACTAGCGGCCTCCTACAATGAGCAGTTCTTC.

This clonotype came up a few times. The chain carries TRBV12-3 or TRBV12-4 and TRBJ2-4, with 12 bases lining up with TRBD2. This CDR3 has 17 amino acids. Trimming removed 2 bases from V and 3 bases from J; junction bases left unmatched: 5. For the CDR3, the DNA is TGTGCCAGCAGTTTACTCGGACTAGCGGGGATCAAAAACATTCAGTACTTC. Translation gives CASSLLGLAGIKNIQYF.

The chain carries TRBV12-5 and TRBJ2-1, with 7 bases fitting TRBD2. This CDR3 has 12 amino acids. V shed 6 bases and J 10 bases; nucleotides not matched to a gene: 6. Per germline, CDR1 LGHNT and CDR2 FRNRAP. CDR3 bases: TGTGCTAGTGGCTCGGGAGGATGGGAGCAGTTCTTC. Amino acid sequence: CASGSGGWEQFF.

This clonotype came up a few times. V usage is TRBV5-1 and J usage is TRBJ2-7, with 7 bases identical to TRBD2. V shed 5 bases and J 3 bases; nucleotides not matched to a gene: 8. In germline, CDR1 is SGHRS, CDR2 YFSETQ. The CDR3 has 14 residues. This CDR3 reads CASRSLAGNYEQYF. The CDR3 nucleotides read TGCGCCAGCAGGAGCTTAGCGGGCAACTACGAGCAGTACTTC.